The 20 T cell receptor beta chains below come from one sample, sequenced in a study of blood T cell repertoires in COVID-19. TCRdb's table, derived via immunoSEQ multiplex PCR, lists solely in-frame clones and lacks some. The sample has fewer than 250,000 clones, 80% seen once; the top ten hold around 7.4%. The specimen was PBMCs or T cells enriched from blood (not recorded which). Receptor source: a woman aged 40-49 years with acute COVID-19.

This chain links TRBV29-1 with TRBJ2-1; 12 bases match TRBD2. CDR1 is SQVTM and CDR2 is ANQGSEA in the germline V gene. The CDR3 spans 17 residues. J lost 4 bases, V lost 2 bases, and 9 bases had no gene match. In DNA, the CDR3 is TGCAGCGTTGAAACCCTAGCGGGAGGGCAAACGTACAATGAGCAGTTCTTC. It encodes CSVETLAGGQTYNEQFF.

This clone was recorded only once. The genes are TRBV6-5 and TRBJ2-1; TRBD2 aligns across 9 bases. The CDR3 runs 15 residues. CDR1 and CDR2 from the germline V gene are MNHEY and SVGAGI. The trim removed 5 bases at V and 7 bases at J, leaving 9 bases unmatched. The CDR3 DNA is TGTGCCAGCAGTCTTAGCGGGAGCGGCAGGAATGAGCAGTTCTTC. Translating it yields CASSLSGSGRNEQFF.

J is TRBJ1-1 and V is TRBV10-3; a weak D match, TRBD1 (5 bases). V dropped 5 bases and J dropped 1 base, with 17 bases sitting between them. The CDR3 totals 16 residues. Germline V gives CDR1 ENHRY, CDR2 SYGVKD. This CDR3 is CAISWQPGLRNTEAFF. CDR3 DNA sequence: TGTGCCATCAGTTGGCAGCCGGGACTACGGAACACTGAAGCTTTCTTT.

The chain employs TRBV6-1 and TRBJ2-7; D uncertain. With 2 bases removed from V and 0 bases from J, the gap between germline ends came to 8 bases. The CDR3 runs to 14 residues. The germline CDR1 and CDR2 sequences are MNHNS and SASEGT. The CDR3 spells CASSEQTSSYEQYF. In DNA, the CDR3 is TGTGCCAGCAGTGAACAGACAAGCTCCTACGAGCAGTACTTC.

This rearrangement joins TRBV19 to TRBJ1-2; a weak D match, TRBD1 (5 bases). Trimming cost V 5 bases and J 2 bases, with 18 bases left between them. Germline-derived CDR1 and CDR2 are LNHDA and SQIVND (reference sequence). The CDR3 length is 16 residues. Written as DNA, the CDR3 is TGTGCCAGTAGTGCCTCGAAGGTTGCAGGGAACTATGGCTACACCTTC. Its protein product is CASSASKVAGNYGYTF.

This clone was seen a few times. V and J are TRBV3-1 (or the pseudogene TRBV3-2) and TRBJ2-7; D is perhaps TRBD1 (7 bases). Germline V gene sequence: CDR1 LGHDT, CDR2 YNNKEL (reference sequence). This CDR3 has 16 residues. V was trimmed by 0 bases and J by 3 bases, leaving 15 bases between them. CDR3 region: CASSQEGQGGFYEQYF. CDR3 bases: TGTGCCAGCAGCCAAGAAGGTCAGGGGGGTTTCTACGAGCAGTACTTC.

V is TRBV6-2 or TRBV6-3 and J is TRBJ2-5; 8 bases line up with TRBD1. The J segment lost 5 bases and the V segment lost 4 bases, leaving 3 bases of the junction unmatched. This CDR3 spans 13 amino acids. In germline, CDR1 is MNHEY, CDR2 SVGEGT. The CDR3 nucleotides are TGTGCCAGCAGTTCCTACAGGGGGGAGACCCAGTACTTC. Protein: CASSSYRGETQYF.

This clone was observed a few times. CDR3 in amino acids: CSGDSSNTGELFF. DNA of the CDR3: TGCAGCGGGGACAGCTCGAACACCGGGGAGCTGTTTTTT. The chain joins TRBV29-1 to TRBJ2-2, with 7 nucleotides matching TRBD1. Germline CDR1 reads SQVTM; CDR2 reads ANQGSEA. The CDR3 is 13 residues long. V was pared by 7 bases and J by 0 bases, with 2 bases of the junction left unmatched.

This sequence joins TRBV6-5 and TRBJ1-4; D is possibly TRBD1 (6 bases). Germline CDR1 is MNHEY and CDR2 is SVGAGI. With 8 bases removed from V and 8 bases from J, the gap between germline ends came to 18 bases. CDR3 length: 14 residues. The DNA for the CDR3 is TGTGCCAGCCGACCTTCAGGGGCATGGGAAAAACTGTTTTTT. Translated: CASRPSGAWEKLFF.

The chain couples TRBV6-5 to TRBJ2-3; D gene ambiguous. V lost 2 bases and J 3 bases, leaving 12 bases between the germline ends. The CDR3 loop spans 15 amino acids. Germline V gives CDR1 MNHEY, CDR2 SVGAGI. This chain's CDR3 is CASSYRGNPTDTQYF. CDR3 in DNA: TGTGCCAGCAGTTACAGAGGCAACCCAACAGATACGCAGTATTTT.

J is TRBJ2-7 and V is TRBV27; 10 nucleotides match TRBD1. Trimming cost V 6 bases and J 3 bases; bases outside gene matches: 5. This CDR3 region has 14 residues. CDR1 MNHEY and CDR2 SMNVEV come from the germline V gene (reference sequence). CDR3 in amino acids: CASSGTGAIYEQYF. The CDR3 DNA reads as TGTGCCAGCAGCGGGACAGGGGCCATCTACGAGCAGTACTTC.

The chain has TRBV19 and TRBJ2-7; 11 bases are a match to TRBD1. Germline values: CDR1 LNHDA, CDR2 SQIVND (reference sequence). The CDR3 extends over 14 amino acids. V shed 4 bases and J 5 bases; nucleotides not matched to a gene: 4. CDR3 sequence (DNA): TGTGCCAGTAGTACCGGGACAGGGGGGCACGAGCAGTACTTC. Residues: CASSTGTGGHEQYF.

The chain has TRBV24-1 and TRBJ1-2; weak D call: TRBD1 (5 bases). V was clipped by 4 bases and J by 5 bases, with 13 bases between them. The CDR3 extends over 14 amino acids. Germline CDR1 is KGHDR and CDR2 is SFDVKD. The CDR3 bases are TGTGCCACCAGTGACCCAGGGTATACTTATGGCTACACCTTC. It codes for CATSDPGYTYGYTF.

This sequence joins TRBV20-1 and TRBJ2-2; TRBD1 matches 7 bases. Losses at the gene ends were 3 bases for V and 5 bases for J; bases not matched to a gene: 6. Germline values: CDR1 DFQATT, CDR2 SNEGSKA (reference sequence). CDR3 length: 14 amino acids. The CDR3, as DNA: TGCAGTGCTAGTAGGACCAGGGGGACCGGGGAGCTGTTTTTT. Protein: CSASRTRGTGELFF.

The chain recombines TRBV10-3 with TRBJ2-3; 7 bases map to TRBD2. Trimming removed 3 bases from V and 5 bases from J; junction bases left unmatched: 5. Germline lookup yields CDR1 ENHRY and CDR2 SYGVKD. The CDR3 has 14 residues. CDR3 sequence reads: CAISEAGSKDTQYF. CDR3 nucleotide sequence: TGTGCCATCAGTGAAGCGGGATCTAAAGATACGCAGTATTTT.

The gene calls are TRBV30 and TRBJ1-2; no clear D. Trimming took off 1 base at V and 2 bases at J, with 2 bases between the two ends. The CDR3 loop spans 11 amino acids. CDR1 GTSNPN and CDR2 SVGIG come from the germline V gene (reference sequence). The chain's CDR3 is CAWSANYGYTF. CDR3 in DNA: TGTGCCTGGAGTGCAAACTATGGCTACACCTTC.

The chain uses TRBV10-3 and TRBJ2-6, with D perhaps TRBD1 (5 bases). This CDR3 spans 19 amino acids. CDR1 is ENHRY and CDR2 is SYGVKD in the germline V gene. The V end was cut by 6 bases, the J end by 1 base, with 22 bases between. The CDR3 nucleotides are TGTGCCATCAGCGAGCCAAGGGGCCCCATCGGTTCTGGGGCCAACGTCCTGACTTTC. Its translation: CAISEPRGPIGSGANVLTF.

The chain has TRBV11-2 and TRBJ1-5; D unclear. Germline V gives CDR1 SGHAT, CDR2 FQNNGV. This CDR3 has 14 residues. V was trimmed by 1 base and J by 5 bases, leaving 9 bases between them. CDR3 in amino acids: CASSLGAGDQPQHF. CDR3 nucleotides: TGTGCCAGCAGCTTAGGGGCAGGTGATCAGCCCCAGCATTTT.

This chain uses TRBV5-4 with TRBJ1-2; the D gene is possibly TRBD1 (6 bases). The germline CDR1 and CDR2 sequences are SGHNT and YYREEE (reference sequence). The CDR3 is made up of 12 amino acids. V dropped 4 bases and J dropped 3 bases, with 7 bases sitting between them. The DNA of the CDR3 is TGTGCCAGCAGCCCAGGGGACTATGGCTACACCTTC. Encoded protein: CASSPGDYGYTF.

This rearrangement joins TRBV9 to TRBJ2-2; 8 nucleotides match TRBD1. The CDR3 covers 17 residues. CDR1 is SGDLS and CDR2 is YYNGEE in the germline V gene. Trimming cost V 3 bases and J 1 base; bases outside gene matches: 8. The CDR3: CASSDTPGTGNTGELFF. CDR3 nucleotide sequence: TGTGCCAGCAGCGACACGCCAGGGACAGGGAACACCGGGGAGCTGTTTTTT.